The entry below gives a single T cell receptor (beta chain) sequence along with its context. The data are from a study of blood T cell repertoires in COVID-19. About the research overall: PBMCs, B-cell-depleted T cells, or T cells were the source of the cDNA or gDNA that made up the material.

The CDR3 is 13 amino acids. The V and J ends lost 6 bases and 2 bases respectively, with 10 bases between them. Per the original data handling: Amplification with reference gene primers provided the estimates of nucleated cell counts. Some clones are missing from TCRdb's copy, which holds only in-frame ones; the method was immunoSEQ multiplex PCR. That table supplies the V and J calls and clone size; D and trimming were determined from the DNA. The sample shows 97,000 or so clones, more than 85% of them seen only once. The receptor was isolated from a man in his late teens or twenties with acute or convalescent COVID-19. The chain couples TRBV12-3 or TRBV12-4 to TRBJ1-2; no firm D call. The source material was peripheral blood. In nucleotides, the CDR3 is TGTGCCAGCAGGACGTCGGGGAACTATGGCTACACCTTC. Translating gives CASRTSGNYGYTF.